This section outlines one TCR beta chain sequence together with its context. The target antigen is unknown. This CDR3 comprises 16 residues. Trimming cost V 3 bases and J 4 bases; bases outside gene matches: 4. Germline CDR1 is SGDLS and CDR2 is YYNGEE. This record belongs to a study of CD8+CD57+ T cells in acquired aplastic anemia. Study findings and constraints: Patients and controls were found to share roughly 31 CD8+ CDR3 sequences.

For CDR3 and TCR beta VDJ profiling, genomic DNA was the template used. TCRdb passed the reads through MiXCR, listing each CDR3 protein once. The table shows about 190,000 distinct CDR3 sequences, with under 70% occurring only once. The chain couples TRBV9 to TRBJ2-3; TRBD2 matches 14 bases. Sequencing input: sorted CD4+, CD8+, or CD8+CD57+ T cells (not recorded which) from PBMCs. The sequence was collected from a human donor with severe aplastic anemia or a healthy control (not recorded which). CDR3 protein: CASSAPTSGRADTQYF. CDR3 nucleotide sequence: TGTGCCAGCAGCGCACCGACTAGCGGGAGGGCAGATACGCAGTATTTT.